The T cell receptor beta chain under discussion was sequenced for a study of metastatic and nonmetastatic thyroid tumors. V was trimmed by 5 bases and J by 8 bases, leaving 13 bases between them. There are 13 residues in the CDR3. Germline CDR1 and CDR2: SGHTA and FQGTGA. All patients were treatment-naive before thyroid surgery. This clone was detected many times. TCRdb re-called clones from the PCR reads using MiXCR. The sample has over 6,000 clones; approximately 30% are singletons. The genes are TRBV7-3 and TRBJ2-1; D might be TRBD2 (5 bases). This sequence originates from a female donor with papillary thyroid cancer or a benign thyroid nodule (not recorded which). Some clones in this sample may be carry-over from other donors' samples. Sequences were obtained from adjacent normal tissue. The CDR3 nucleotides read TGTGCCAGCAGCCCAACTAGAGCGGATGAGCAGTTCTTC. Translation: CASSPTRADEQFF.